This entry describes one TCR beta chain. The antigen this receptor binds is unknown. The sample holds no much larger clone one base away, and base qualities are not on file. The CDR3 has 15 amino acids, counting the end cysteine and phenylalanine. CDR3 DNA only is kept here, 45 bases in frame from base 1. The immunoSEQ Assay, a bias-controlled multiplex PCR, was used to amplify TCRbeta CDR3 regions from genomic DNA. Per the authors' processing: The number of nucleated cells in each sample was estimated from the amplification of reference gene primers within the assay. Sequence reads were collapsed and filtered to measure the absolute abundance of every unique TCRbeta CDR3 rearrangement. For each sample, productive Simpson clonality was calculated as the square root of Simpson's diversity index over productive rearrangements. TCRdb carries this immuneACCESS record with in-frame sequences only. Its versions omit some clonotypes, under half of them owing to an unresolved V gene in the studies checked, with the rest unexplained. Clonal size and the V and J genes are those of that table, whereas D and trimming came from the DNA. Recorded for this sample are a few hundred thousand clones; roughly 90% of them occurred a single time. Of the sample, about 5.9% is held by the ten largest clones.

Whole blood was collected in K2EDTA tubes by collaborating institutions according to the institutions' own protocols. For TCRbeta analysis, collaborators shipped samples in one of three forms: frozen whole blood, isolated PBMCs, or DNA extracted from either of those sample types. This entry comes from a study of blood T cell repertoires in COVID-19 (dated by TCRdb to the early 2020s). Concerning the study at large: Samples covering the acute and convalescent phases of COVID-19 were provided by collaborators in the United States, Italy and Spain. Nearly every sample came with metadata listing a de-identified subject ID, COVID-19 status, age in years and sex. Subjects who had been exposed to COVID-19, were actively infected with it, or had recovered from it provided the deeply sampled blood TCRbeta repertoires that made up the dataset. HLA class I and class II types, where available, came from metadata supplied by the sample provider rather than from assay-based typing. The prospective study material was composed of cDNA or gDNA derived from T cells, B-cell-depleted T cells, or PBMCs. A freely available public database, intended as a resource for researchers studying the immune response to SARS-CoV-2, is where the repertoires were released. The samples were drawn from two sources: the first 160 participants of the ongoing ImmuneRACE study, and fewer than 1,500 subjects contributed by 6 global collaborators. Results and caveats for the whole study, not just this receptor: The amount of clinical and demographic metadata varied by source and participant and was provided uncurated.

This TCR derives from a man aged 55 to 69 with acute or convalescent COVID-19. The source material was peripheral blood. This sequence uses TRBV21-1 and TRBJ2-7; the table's D gene call, TRBD1, was not cross checked with the DNA. TRBV21-1 corresponds to a pseudogene. The DNA sequence is TGTGCCAGCAGCACCCGGGACAGGGGGGCCTACGAGCAGTACTTC. The translation is CASSTRDRGAYEQYF.